This is a list of T cell receptor beta chains from one sample in a study of T-cell memory formation after mild COVID-19. TCRdb reanalysed the 5' RACE reads using MiXCR and keeps one entry per CDR3 protein. The data show 160,000 or so distinct CDR3 sequences, with around a third seen just once and 12% held by the top ten. Specimen: PBMCs or a T cell subset sorted from them (not recorded which). All receptors come from an adult woman who had mild COVID-19 (a few samples of this study predate the infection). Cell type and time point are not known. CDR3s include the opening cysteine and the closing phenylalanine or tryptophan. D genes are given only for firm matches. Clone sizes are given selectively: once, few, many, or a class where the clone is expanded.

D,V,size,J,DNA,CDR3
TRBD2,TRBV4-3,-,TRBJ2-1,TGCGCCAGCAGCCAAGATGGCGGGAGGTGGGATGAGCAGTTCTTC,CASSQDGGRWDEQFF
TRBD2,TRBV12-3/TRBV12-4,few,TRBJ2-3,TGTGCCAGCAGGACCGGGACTAGCGGGGGCGATACGCAGTATTTT,CASRTGTSGGDTQYF
-,TRBV7-9,-,TRBJ1-2,TGTGCCAGCAGCCGACAACTTAACTATGGCTACACCTTC,CASSRQLNYGYTF
-,TRBV2,few,TRBJ2-7,TGTGCCAGCACCCATGGACAGACCTACGAGCAGTACTTC,CASTHGQTYEQYF
-,TRBV3-1,-,TRBJ2-5,TGTGCCAGCAGCCCTCCCGGTGGCCAGGGTGGGTACTTC,CASSPPGGQGGYF
-,TRBV10-3,few,TRBJ2-7,TGTGCCATCAGTGATACGGGCAGGCCCACATACGAGCAGTACTTC,CAISDTGRPTYEQYF
TRBD2,TRBV9,-,TRBJ2-7,TGTGCCAGCAGCGTTCTAGCGGGAGGTCAGGACGAGCAGTACTTC,CASSVLAGGQDEQYF
-,TRBV7-2,-,TRBJ2-5,TGTGCCAGCAGCTTAGGCCCCACGTATGAAGAGACCCAGTACTTC,CASSLGPTYEETQYF
-,TRBV20-1,-,TRBJ1-2,TGCAGTGCTAGAGGGTCTGACACCTTTGAAGGGTATGGCTACACCTTC,CSARGSDTFEGYGYTF
-,TRBV24-1,few,TRBJ2-5,TGTGCCACCAGCGACGCTGGGACGAACGGGGAGACCCAGTACTTC,CATSDAGTNGETQYF
-,TRBV24-1,many,TRBJ2-1,TGTGCCACCAGTGATACGCGAGGGCGGGGGCTATACAATGAGCAGTTCTTC,CATSDTRGRGLYNEQFF
TRBD2,TRBV5-1,-,TRBJ2-2,TGCGCCAGCAGCTTAAGGACTAGCGGGGGTTCCGGGGAGCTGTTTTTT,CASSLRTSGGSGELFF
-,TRBV15,-,TRBJ1-1,TGTGCCACCAGGACCTCGTCGATGAACACTGAAGCTTTCTTT,CATRTSSMNTEAFF
TRBD2,TRBV2,-,TRBJ2-4,TGTGCCAGCGGAGGGACTAGCGGGGGGAAAAACATTCAGTACTTC,CASGGTSGGKNIQYF
TRBD2,TRBV6-1,-,TRBJ2-1,TGTGCCAGCAGTGAAGTGGGAGGGGACTATGAGCAGTTCTTC,CASSEVGGDYEQFF
-,TRBV5-1,many,TRBJ2-1,TGCGCCAGCAGCTTGGGGGGTGCCTACAATGAGCAGTTCTTC,CASSLGGAYNEQFF
TRBD2,TRBV9,-,TRBJ2-7,TGTGCCAGCAGCGTAGTAGCGGGGGCGTACGAGCAGTACTTC,CASSVVAGAYEQYF
-,TRBV5-5,-,TRBJ2-1,TGTGCCAGCAGCTCGAGTCGGGGGCCCTACAATGAGCAGTTCTTC,CASSSSRGPYNEQFF
-,TRBV4-2,-,TRBJ1-5,TGTGCCAGCAGCCAAGATAAGGGGTGGAGCAATCAGCCCCAGCATTTT,CASSQDKGWSNQPQHF
-,TRBV6-6,-,TRBJ2-1,TGTGCCAGCAGTATCTATGAACCCCCCTACAATGAGCAGTTCTTC,CASSIYEPPYNEQFF
-,TRBV10-3,-,TRBJ2-3,TGTGCCATCGGGACGACGGGGGCTAGCACAGATACGCAGTATTTT,CAIGTTGASTDTQYF
-,TRBV12-3/TRBV12-4,few,TRBJ2-7,TGTGCCAGCAGTTTAAGCTGGGCTGGCAACGAGCAGTACTTC,CASSLSWAGNEQYF
-,TRBV29-1,-,TRBJ2-7,TGCAGCGTTGGGGCGGATACCTACGAGCAGTACTTC,CSVGADTYEQYF
TRBD2,TRBV7-2,many,TRBJ2-3,TGTGCCAGCAGCCGCGGACTAGCGGGTAGCACAGATACGCAGTATTTT,CASSRGLAGSTDTQYF
-,TRBV11-2,-,TRBJ2-1,TGTGCCAGCAGCTTTGGGGACTCTCGAGGGAGACATGAGCAGTTCTTC,CASSFGDSRGRHEQFF
TRBD1,TRBV5-1,-,TRBJ2-5,TGCGCCAGCAGCCCGACAGGGTCAGAGACCCAGTACTTC,CASSPTGSETQYF
-,TRBV5-6,-,TRBJ2-1,TGTGCCAGCAGCTTGGCCCCCGGTGAGCAGTTCTTC,CASSLAPGEQFF
-,TRBV6-2/TRBV6-3,few,TRBJ2-4,TGTGCCAGCAGTTACTTCCCCGGGGACCGACAAAACATTCAGTACTTC,CASSYFPGDRQNIQYF
TRBD1,TRBV7-6,few,TRBJ2-7,TGTGCCAGCAACATCGGGACAGGGGGGGACGAGCAGTACTTC,CASNIGTGGDEQYF
TRBD1,TRBV2,-,TRBJ2-7,TGTGCCAGCAGTGAATCCCACCTACTGACAGGGATACTCGAGCAGTACTTC,CASSESHLLTGILEQYF
TRBD1,TRBV18,-,TRBJ2-5,TGTGCCAGCTCACCTCCACAGGGGCGAGAGACCCAGTACTTC,CASSPPQGRETQYF
TRBD1,TRBV20-1,few,TRBJ2-7,TGCAGTGCTAGAGATGCCACAGGGGGCCCGTCGGGAGAGCAGTACTTC,CSARDATGGPSGEQYF
-,TRBV11-2,-,TRBJ2-1,TGTGCCAGCAGCTCGACTAGTCTGGGCAATGAGCAGTTCTTC,CASSSTSLGNEQFF
TRBD2,TRBV5-1,-,TRBJ2-7,TGCGCCAGCAGCTTTACGGGGGGGACGGAGCGGGAGCAGTACTTC,CASSFTGGTEREQYF
-,TRBV10-3,few,TRBJ1-2,TGTGCCATCAGTGAGACAGGTTACTATGGCTACACCTTC,CAISETGYYGYTF
TRBD2,TRBV7-2,-,TRBJ2-3,TGTGCCAGCAGCTTTGGGACTAGCAGGAGCACAGATACGCAGTATTTT,CASSFGTSRSTDTQYF
-,TRBV5-1,few,TRBJ2-7,TGCGCCAGCAGCTTGGGTCAGGGTCGACCCTACGAGCAGTACTTC,CASSLGQGRPYEQYF
-,TRBV12-3/TRBV12-4,few,TRBJ2-7,TGTGCCAGCAGTTCGAACCATTACTACGAGCAGTACTTC,CASSSNHYYEQYF
-,TRBV6-5,once,TRBJ2-7,TGTGCCAGCAGTTACTCGGCCGGCACGGTGGAGTACTTC,CASSYSAGTVEYF
TRBD1,TRBV19,-,TRBJ2-5,TGTGCCAGTAGTCGCGGGACAGGGGGCGAGGAGACCCAGTACTTC,CASSRGTGGEETQYF
-,TRBV12-3/TRBV12-4,-,TRBJ2-6,TGTGCCAGCAGTTTCTCCGAGTACTCTGGGGCCAACGTCCTGACTTTC,CASSFSEYSGANVLTF
TRBD1,TRBV29-1,-,TRBJ1-5,TGCAGCGTGGGACAGGGGGGTCAGCCCCAGCATTTT,CSVGQGGQPQHF
-,TRBV7-9,-,TRBJ2-5,TGTGCCAGCAACTTTGGAGAGACCCAGTACTTC,CASNFGETQYF
-,TRBV29-1,-,TRBJ2-5,TGCAGCGTTGACGCCCCGGGGGCATCCGAGACCCAGTACTTC,CSVDAPGASETQYF
TRBD1,TRBV27,-,TRBJ2-7,TGTGCCAGCAGTCTAGGGACAGGGGGCTCCGAGCAGTACTTC,CASSLGTGGSEQYF
TRBD1,TRBV7-2,few,TRBJ2-3,TGTGCCAGCAGCTTAGCGGACAGGTTAAGCACAGATACGCAGTATTTT,CASSLADRLSTDTQYF
TRBD2,TRBV27,few,TRBJ2-3,TGTGCCACCATGAAGCGGGAGTGGGCAGATACGCAGTATTTT,CATMKREWADTQYF
TRBD1,TRBV6-1,once,TRBJ1-1,TGTGCCAGCAGTGGACAGGGGAATTTCATAGCTTTCTTT,CASSGQGNFIAFF
-,TRBV4-3,-,TRBJ2-1,TGCGCCAGCAGCCAAGATGGGCCCTACAATGAGCAGTTCTTC,CASSQDGPYNEQFF
-,TRBV23-1,-,TRBJ2-3,TGCGCCAGCAGTCAATCGGTGGCCCCAGATACGCAGTATTTT,CASSQSVAPDTQYF
TRBD1,TRBV20-1,few,TRBJ1-2,TGCAGTGCTAGTCCCGCGGAGGGACAGGGAAACTATGGCTACACCTTC,CSASPAEGQGNYGYTF
TRBD1,TRBV15,few,TRBJ2-7,TGTGCCACCAGCAGGTTACAGGGGACGTACGAGCAGTACTTC,CATSRLQGTYEQYF
TRBD1,TRBV5-1,few,TRBJ2-2,TGCGCCAGCAGCGTGGACAGGGGTCGGTCCGGGGAGCTGTTTTTT,CASSVDRGRSGELFF
-,TRBV6-1,-,TRBJ1-5,TGTGCCAGCAGTCGGTCGGGGGTCTTCAATCAGCCCCAGCATTTT,CASSRSGVFNQPQHF
-,TRBV5-5,-,TRBJ1-1,TGTGCCAGCAGCTCTAAGACGGACGGGAACACTGAAGCTTTCTTT,CASSSKTDGNTEAFF
-,TRBV7-9,-,TRBJ2-1,TGTGCCAGCAGCTTAGGTGGCGGATACAATGAGCAGTTCTTC,CASSLGGGYNEQFF
-,TRBV7-8,-,TRBJ1-5,TGTGCCAGCAGGCAGACCTGGGGGCAGCCCCAGCATTTT,CASRQTWGQPQHF
TRBD2,TRBV20-1,-,TRBJ2-3,TGCAGTGCTAGAGATCCGGCGGGGGGGCAAGATACGCAGTATTTT,CSARDPAGGQDTQYF
-,TRBV18,few,TRBJ1-1,TGTGCCAGCTCACACAAGTACGACACTGAAGCTTTCTTT,CASSHKYDTEAFF
-,TRBV12-3/TRBV12-4,-,TRBJ1-2,TGTGCCAGCAGTCCAAGGGGGGGGGAACGGTACTATGGCTACACCTTC,CASSPRGGERYYGYTF